This TCR beta chain derives from a study of T cell responses to AZD1222 COVID-19 vaccine. Overall study context: Pooling was applied to second doses at about 4 or about 12 weeks.

Data came from immunoSEQ multiplex PCR; TCRdb stores just in-frame clones and leaves some out. The sample has around 140,000 clones, around nine tenths seen once. From germline, CDR1 is LGHDT and CDR2 YNNKEL (reference sequence). The CDR3 has 14 amino acids. V lost 4 bases and J lost 5; bases outside the gene matches: 7. The V and J genes are TRBV3-1 (or the pseudogene TRBV3-2) and TRBJ1-1; 7 nucleotides agree with TRBD1. The clonotype was recovered from an adult in good health. Material: peripheral blood, obtained on day 0 of AZD1222 vaccination. The CDR3 nucleotides read TGTGCCAGCAGCCGTCGGCAGGGGGGGACTGAAGCTTTCTTT. As protein: CASSRRQGGTEAFF.